Below, 24 T cell receptor beta chains from the same sample are listed, as sequenced in a study of cytomegalovirus exposure and HLA in healthy donors. Using immunoSEQ multiplex PCR, the repertoire was profiled, and TCRdb retains in-frame clones only, with some absent. This table holds about 200,000 clones, roughly 82% found once. Sequencing used PBMCs. Every receptor here comes from a woman under 40 in good health and CMV-seropositive.

This chain links TRBV5-1 with TRBJ1-2; TRBD1 matches 7 bases. Germline lookup yields CDR1 SGHRS and CDR2 YFSETQ. The CDR3 is made up of 15 amino acids. V dropped 4 bases and J dropped 4; count of bases not matched to a gene: 10. In DNA form, the CDR3 reads TGCGCCAGCAGCGTCCAACTACAGGGGTTCTATGGCTACACCTTC. This codes for CASSVQLQGFYGYTF.

This clone was seen a single time. The J gene is TRBJ2-2, the V gene TRBV5-1; no clear D. The CDR3 is 17 amino acids. V was shortened by 1 base and J by 0 bases, with 13 bases between the two germline ends. The germline gives CDR1 SGHRS, CDR2 YFSETQ. The CDR3 region is CASSLRALTANTGELFF. The CDR3 DNA reads TGCGCCAGCAGCTTGCGTGCCTTAACTGCGAACACCGGGGAGCTGTTTTTT.

This chain connects TRBV7-9 to TRBJ2-7, with 7 bases that match TRBD2. Germline V gene lookup returns CDR1 SEHNR and CDR2 FQNEAQ (reference sequence). V shed 3 bases and J 2 bases; nucleotides not matched to a gene: 4. This CDR3 has 14 residues. CDR3 sequence: CASSLGGPTYEQYF. Here the CDR3 DNA reads TGTGCCAGCAGCTTGGGAGGGCCTACCTACGAGCAGTACTTC.

This rearrangement joins TRBV6-5 to TRBJ2-1; TRBD2 aligns across 8 bases. Germline loops: CDR1 MNHEY, CDR2 SVGAGI. The CDR3 extends over 15 amino acids. With 0 bases clipped from V and 4 bases from J, the junction kept 2 bases outside the gene matches. The chain's CDR3 is CASSYSGGGYNEQFF. CDR3 in DNA: TGTGCCAGCAGTTACTCCGGCGGGGGGTACAATGAGCAGTTCTTC.

In its sample, this clone was seen once. The chain combines TRBV6-1 with TRBJ2-2; D gene ambiguous. The CDR3 extends over 16 amino acids. Germline values: CDR1 MNHNS, CDR2 SASEGT. V lost 3 bases to trimming and J lost 2 bases, with 13 bases between them. The CDR3 spells CASSDNQIFNTGELFF. CDR3 bases: TGTGCCAGCAGTGATAATCAGATCTTCAACACCGGGGAGCTGTTTTTT.

The CDR3 nucleotides are TGTGCCAGTAGTAGCCAACAGGGGAATCAGCCCCAGCATTTT. Its protein product is CASSSQQGNQPQHF. The genes are TRBV19 and TRBJ1-5; TRBD1 matches 7 bases. J gave up 4 bases and V 4 bases, and 4 bases lay outside the gene matches. CDR1 is LNHDA, CDR2 SQIVND, per germline (reference sequence). The CDR3 has 14 amino acids.

The chain links TRBV6-6 to TRBJ2-3; D possibly corresponds to TRBD2 (6 bases). Germline V gene lookup returns CDR1 MNHNY and CDR2 SVGAGI (reference sequence). V was cut by 6 bases and J by 1 base, with 11 bases left in between. CDR3 length: 14 amino acids. The CDR3 DNA is TGTGCCAGCAGAACTAGCTTCGGCACAGATACGCAGTATTTT. Translated: CASRTSFGTDTQYF.

This chain links TRBV7-9 with TRBJ2-7, with a tentative D call TRBD2 (5 bases). Trimming shortened V by 5 bases and J by 3 bases, and 8 bases separated the two germline ends. Germline assignment: CDR1 SEHNR and CDR2 FQNEAQ (reference sequence). This CDR3 is 12 amino acids long. The CDR3 DNA reads as TGTGCCAGCAGCAGGACTGGCTACGAGCAGTACTTC. Its protein product is CASSRTGYEQYF.

The count of this clone is one. CDR3 amino acids: CASSPRRSQPQHF. CDR3 coding DNA: TGTGCCAGCAGCCCCCGACGGAGTCAGCCCCAGCATTTT. The chain is built from TRBV11-2 and TRBJ1-5; D is unresolved. The V end lost 5 bases, the J end lost 6 bases, and 11 bases lay between the germline ends. The CDR3 is made up of 13 amino acids. The germline gives CDR1 SGHAT, CDR2 FQNNGV.

The chain recombines TRBV21-1 with TRBJ1-5. TRBV21-1 is designated a pseudogene. The CDR3 sequence is 15 residues long. The CDR3 DNA reads TGTGCCAGCAGCAAAAGGTGGCGGGACAATCAGCCCCAGCATTTT. Amino acids: CASSKRWRDNQPQHF.

The chain joins TRBV7-9 to TRBJ2-2; TRBD2 matches at 7 bases. Trimming removed 2 bases from V and 5 bases from J; junction bases left unmatched: 5. The CDR3 sequence is 15 residues long. The germline gives CDR1 SEHNR, CDR2 FQNEAQ (reference sequence). The CDR3 region is CASSLLTGGTGELFF. CDR3 DNA: TGTGCCAGCAGCTTATTAACGGGAGGAACCGGGGAGCTGTTTTTT.

The chain joins TRBV6-1 to TRBJ1-5; perhaps TRBD1 as D (6 bases). This CDR3 comprises 14 residues. The germline V gene has CDR1 MNHNS and CDR2 SASEGT. Trimming cost V 2 bases and J 7 bases, with 12 bases left between them. CDR3 DNA: TGTGCCAGCAGTGAATTTCGCAGGGGACAGCCCCAGCATTTT. This translates into CASSEFRRGQPQHF.

CDR3 region: CSANRWGGRSTEAFF. The CDR3 coding sequence is TGCAGCGCGAACCGGTGGGGAGGACGGAGCACTGAAGCTTTCTTT. V usage is TRBV29-1 and J usage is TRBJ1-1; D is unresolved. This CDR3 is built from 15 residues. V was pared by 7 bases and J by 4 bases, with 22 bases between. Germline CDR1 reads SQVTM; CDR2 reads ANQGSEA. Full variable domain (remainder filled in from reference TRBV29-1 and TRBJ1-1): SAVISQKPSRDICQRGTSLTIQCQVDSQVTMMFWYRQQPGQSLTLIATANQGSEATYESGFVIDKFPISRPNLTFSTLTVSNMSPEDSSIYLCSANRWGGRSTEAFFGQGTRLTVV.

The rearrangement uses TRBV28 and TRBJ1-2; D might be TRBD1 (5 bases). The V and J ends lost 10 bases and 10 bases respectively, with 19 bases between them. The CDR3 contains 12 residues. Germline CDR1 MDHEN, CDR2 SYDVKM. The CDR3 DNA follows: TGTGCCATCGCGCCGGGGGACCGAGACTACACCTTC. Its protein product is CAIAPGDRDYTF.

The table lists this clone with a few counts. The chain recombines TRBV7-9 with TRBJ1-3, with a tentative D call TRBD1 (6 bases). The CDR3 totals 16 residues. Trimming removed 3 bases from V and 5 bases from J, with 17 bases in between. The germline V gene has CDR1 SEHNR and CDR2 FQNEAQ (reference sequence). CDR3 loop: CASSFDRSTQRNTIYF. DNA for the CDR3: TGTGCCAGCAGCTTCGACAGGTCGACCCAGCGAAACACCATATATTTT.

The CDR3 protein is CASSQSGTSFYEQYF. CDR3 nucleotide sequence: TGTGCCAGCAGCCAATCCGGGACTAGCTTTTACGAGCAGTACTTC. The chain has TRBV14 and TRBJ2-7, with 9 bases matching TRBD2. Germline V gene sequence: CDR1 SGHDN, CDR2 FVKESK. The CDR3 has 15 residues. With 2 bases clipped from V and 4 bases from J, the junction kept 6 bases outside the gene matches.

The rearrangement uses TRBV5-5 and TRBJ2-5, with D tentatively TRBD2 (6 bases). The CDR3 sequence is 17 residues long. Germline V gene sequence: CDR1 SGHKS, CDR2 YYEKEE (reference sequence). The ends were cut back, 3 bases at V and 4 bases at J, with 22 bases in the middle. The CDR3 here is CASSYGSSGVAAETQYF. For the CDR3, the DNA is TGTGCCAGCAGCTATGGAAGTTCGGGGGTAGCTGCAGAGACCCAGTACTTC.

This sequence joins TRBV6-5 and TRBJ2-7; D not certain. CDR1 is MNHEY, CDR2 SVGAGI, per germline. The CDR3 sequence is 14 residues long. Trimming removed 10 bases at V and 0 bases at J, with 16 bases between. CDR3 sequence reads: CATTRWLDSYEQYF. CDR3 DNA sequence: TGTGCCACAACGCGGTGGCTAGACTCCTACGAGCAGTACTTC.

This clone appeared once. V usage is TRBV28 and J usage is TRBJ1-5, with D perhaps matching TRBD1 (5 bases). V dropped 5 bases and J dropped 3 bases, with 14 bases sitting between them. This CDR3 spans 15 amino acids. Per the germline V gene, CDR1 is MDHEN and CDR2 is SYDVKM. CDR3 amino acids: CASSRTSANNQPQHF. CDR3 nucleotide sequence: TGTGCCAGCAGTCGGACATCGGCCAACAATCAGCCCCAGCATTTT.

The rearrangement links TRBV9 to TRBJ2-5, with 9 bases identical to TRBD1. Germline CDR1 SGDLS, CDR2 YYNGEE. Trimming cost V 4 bases and J 4 bases; bases outside gene matches: 5. The CDR3 runs 14 residues. CDR3 protein: CASSITGGRETQYF. As DNA, the CDR3 is TGTGCCAGCAGCATCACAGGGGGCCGAGAGACCCAGTACTTC.

V and J are TRBV9 and TRBJ1-2; D is unclear. The CDR3 runs to 14 residues. With 0 bases removed from V and 7 bases from J, the gap between germline ends came to 13 bases. Per the germline V gene, CDR1 is SGDLS and CDR2 is YYNGEE. Here the CDR3 DNA reads TGTGCCAGCAGCGTAGTTTTCTCGGGGAGTGGCTACACCTTC. Protein sequence: CASSVVFSGSGYTF.

This chain connects TRBV5-6 to TRBJ1-1, with TRBD1 matching over 8 bases. The CDR3 has 15 amino acids. The V gene end was trimmed by 5 bases and the J gene end by 5 bases; junction bases not matched to a gene: 11. Germline CDR1 is SGHDT and CDR2 is YYEEEE. CDR3 bases: TGTGCCAGCAGATCTACCGGGACAGGAAGGACTGAAGCTTTCTTT. This encodes CASRSTGTGRTEAFF.

In this sample, this clone turned up once. The chain joins TRBV4-1 to TRBJ2-7; weak D call: TRBD2 (5 bases). CDR3 size: 15 residues. Germline CDR1 is MGHRA and CDR2 is YSYEKL. V gave up 0 bases and J gave up 3 bases, with 12 bases separating them. The CDR3 DNA reads TGCGCCAGCAGCCAAGAAGACCGGGGTGTCTACGAGCAGTACTTC. It codes for CASSQEDRGVYEQYF.

This clone was seen a single time. The chain is built from TRBV7-3 and TRBJ2-1; 8 bases map to TRBD2. The V and J ends lost 5 bases and 5 bases, in that order; junction bases with no gene match: 8. This CDR3 contains 15 residues. From germline, CDR1 is SGHTA and CDR2 FQGTGA. The CDR3 region has the DNA TGTGCCAGCAGCGTAGATAGCGGGAACCACAATGAGCAGTTCTTC. Protein sequence: CASSVDSGNHNEQFF.